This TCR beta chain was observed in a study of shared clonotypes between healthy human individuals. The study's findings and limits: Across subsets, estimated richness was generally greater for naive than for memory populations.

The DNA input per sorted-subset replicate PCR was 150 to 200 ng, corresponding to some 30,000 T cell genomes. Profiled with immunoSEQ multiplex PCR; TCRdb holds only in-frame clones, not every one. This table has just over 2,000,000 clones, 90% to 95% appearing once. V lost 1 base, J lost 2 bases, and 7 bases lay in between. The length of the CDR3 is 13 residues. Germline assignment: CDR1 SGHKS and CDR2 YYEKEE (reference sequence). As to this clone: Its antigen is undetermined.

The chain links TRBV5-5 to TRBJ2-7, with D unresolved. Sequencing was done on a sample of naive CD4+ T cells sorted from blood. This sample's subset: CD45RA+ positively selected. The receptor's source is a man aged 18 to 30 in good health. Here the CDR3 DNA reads TGTGCCAGCAGCTTGACGGTAGCCTACGAGCAGTACTTC. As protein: CASSLTVAYEQYF.